This T cell receptor beta chain was profiled in a study of blood T cell repertoires in COVID-19. Across the study: Some COVID-19 samples were acute and others convalescent; all came from the United States, Italy and Spain. In each case, the material was cDNA or gDNA derived from T cells, B-cell-depleted T cells, or PBMCs.

As originally analysed: Amplification of reference gene primers provided the estimated nucleated cell counts. The repertoire was sequenced with immunoSEQ multiplex PCR; TCRdb's copy has only in-frame clones and lacks some. The V and J calls and clone size come from that table; D and trimming were worked out from the DNA. The sample records 130,000 or so clones, about four fifths being singletons. Material: peripheral blood. The clonotype originates from a man aged 60 to 75 with acute or convalescent COVID-19.

CDR3 sequence: CASSLETGNSPLHF. Written as DNA, the CDR3 is TGCGCCAGCAGCTTGGAGACGGGGAATTCACCCCTCCACTTT. The V call is TRBV5-1, the J call TRBJ1-6; D uncertain. This CDR3 is 14 amino acids long. The V and J ends lost 0 bases and 7 bases respectively, with 8 bases between them. CDR1 SGHRS and CDR2 YFSETQ come from the germline V gene.